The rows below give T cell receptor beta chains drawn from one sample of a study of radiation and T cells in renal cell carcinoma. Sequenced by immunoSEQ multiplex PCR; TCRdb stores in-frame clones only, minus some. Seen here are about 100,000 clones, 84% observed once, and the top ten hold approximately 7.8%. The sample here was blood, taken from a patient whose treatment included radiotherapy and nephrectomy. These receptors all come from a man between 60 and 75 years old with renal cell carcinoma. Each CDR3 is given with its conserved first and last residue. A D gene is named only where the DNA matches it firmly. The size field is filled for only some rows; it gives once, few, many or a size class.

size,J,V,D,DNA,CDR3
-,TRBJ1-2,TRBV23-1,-,TGCGCCAGCAGTCAATCGCGAGGGGGTTATGTGGGTAACTATGGCTACACCTTC,CASSQSRGGYVGNYGYTF
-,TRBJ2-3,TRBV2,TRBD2,TGTGCCAGTCGGACTAGCGAGACAGATACGCAGTATTTT,CASRTSETDTQYF
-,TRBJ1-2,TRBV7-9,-,TGTGCCAGCGCGGGACGTAGGAATGGCTACACCTTC,CASAGRRNGYTF
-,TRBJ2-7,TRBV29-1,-,TGCAGCGTAGGTTGGACAACCTACGAGCAGTACTTC,CSVGWTTYEQYF
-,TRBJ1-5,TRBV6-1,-,TGTGCCAGCAGTGATTCAGATTTCTCGGGGCAGCCCCAGCATTTT,CASSDSDFSGQPQHF
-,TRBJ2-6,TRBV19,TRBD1,TGTGCCAGTTCCCCCGACAGGGAGAGTTCTGGGGCCAACGTCCTGACTTTC,CASSPDRESSGANVLTF
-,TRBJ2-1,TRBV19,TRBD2,TGTGCCAGTAGTAGAGGACTAGCCGATTGGGTCTTC,CASSRGLADWVF
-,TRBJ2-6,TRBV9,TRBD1,TGTGCCAGCAGCTGGGGCCCACAGGGGTCCGGTGGGGCCAACGTCCTGACTTTC,CASSWGPQGSGGANVLTF
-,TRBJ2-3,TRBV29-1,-,TGCAGCGTGGGGGGTCCCTGGGATACGCAGTATTTT,CSVGGPWDTQYF
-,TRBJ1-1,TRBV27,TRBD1,TGTGCCAGCAGTCGCCGGGACAGGGGCCCTGAAGCTTTCTTT,CASSRRDRGPEAFF
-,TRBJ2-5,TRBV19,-,TGTGCCAGTAGTATAGCGGGAAACCAAGAGACCCAGTACTTC,CASSIAGNQETQYF
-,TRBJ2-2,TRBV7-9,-,TGTGCCAGCACCTTACATAGCGGTTCCACCGGGGAGCTGTTTTTT,CASTLHSGSTGELFF
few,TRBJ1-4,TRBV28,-,TGTGCCAGCAGTTCCGCCTTAAGGGGGAAGGTTGAAAAACTGTTTTTT,CASSSALRGKVEKLFF
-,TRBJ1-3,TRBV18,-,TGTGCCAGCTCACCAGGAAACACCATATATTTT,CASSPGNTIYF
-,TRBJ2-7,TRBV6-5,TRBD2,TGTGCCAGCAGTTTACTAGCGGGGGAGCCCTACGAGCAGTACTTC,CASSLLAGEPYEQYF
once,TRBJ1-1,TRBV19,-,TGTGCCAGTAGTATCGGGGGGCGTCAAGCTTTCTTT,CASSIGGRQAFF
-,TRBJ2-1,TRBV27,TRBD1,TGTGCCAGCAGTCGACAGGGGCCATCCTACAATGAGCAGTTCTTC,CASSRQGPSYNEQFF
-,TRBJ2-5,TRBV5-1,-,TGCGCCAGCAGCCAAGGACGGACCCAAGAGACCCAGTACTTC,CASSQGRTQETQYF
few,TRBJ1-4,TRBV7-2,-,TGTGCCAGCAGCGAGGGGGGAGGGAAAAAACTGTTTTTT,CASSEGGGKKLFF
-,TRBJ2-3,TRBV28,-,TGTGCCAGCACGTGGTCAGATACGCAGTATTTT,CASTWSDTQYF
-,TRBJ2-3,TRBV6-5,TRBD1,TGTGCCACCGCCGCAGGACAGGTGACAGATACGCAGTATTTT,CATAAGQVTDTQYF
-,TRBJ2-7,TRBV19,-,TGTGCCAGTAGTATCCAGGTAGACTACGAGCAGTACTTC,CASSIQVDYEQYF
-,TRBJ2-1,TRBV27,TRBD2,TGTGCCAGCAGTTTCCCTGGGACTAGCGGCAATGAGCAGTTCTTC,CASSFPGTSGNEQFF
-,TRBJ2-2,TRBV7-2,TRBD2,TGTGCCAGCAGCTTCCCCGGGACTAGCGGGAGCGGTAGCACCGGGGAGCTGTTTTTT,CASSFPGTSGSGSTGELFF
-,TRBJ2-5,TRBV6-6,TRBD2,TGTGCCAGCAGCGCGAGGACTAGCGGGCAAGAGACCCAGTACTTC,CASSARTSGQETQYF
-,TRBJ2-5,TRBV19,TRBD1,TGTGCCAGTAGTAAGGACAGGGGAGAGACCCAGTACTTC,CASSKDRGETQYF
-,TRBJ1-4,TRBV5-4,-,TGTGCCAGCAGCGGGGGCCCGTTAGAAAAACTGTTTTTT,CASSGGPLEKLFF
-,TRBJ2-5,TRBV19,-,TGTGCCAGTAGTACGAAACAAGCAACTTCCCAGTACTTC,CASSTKQATSQYF
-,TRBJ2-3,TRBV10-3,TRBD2,TGTGCCATCAGTGAGTTCGGACTAGCGGGACTTAGCACAGATACGCAGTATTTT,CAISEFGLAGLSTDTQYF
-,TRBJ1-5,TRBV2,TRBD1,TGTGCCAGCAGTTGGGGTAGTCGGACAGGGGGCGATCAGCCCCAGCATTTT,CASSWGSRTGGDQPQHF
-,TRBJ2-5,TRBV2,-,TGTGCCAGCAGTGAGGGACTAGAGACCCAGTACTTC,CASSEGLETQYF
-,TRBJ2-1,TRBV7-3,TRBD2,TGTGCCAGCAGCTCCGGGACTAGCCTGTACAATGAGCAGTTCTTC,CASSSGTSLYNEQFF
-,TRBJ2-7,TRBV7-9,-,TGTGCCAGCTCCCCTTTGGCCGAGCAGTACTTC,CASSPLAEQYF
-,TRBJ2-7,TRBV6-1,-,TGTGCCAGCAGTGGGCAGGTTGACGAGCAGTACTTC,CASSGQVDEQYF
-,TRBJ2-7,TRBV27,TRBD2,TGTGCCAGCAGTTCCTGGACTAGTAAGTTCGAGCAGTACTTC,CASSSWTSKFEQYF
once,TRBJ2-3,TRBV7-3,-,TGTGCCAGCAGCCCCAGGACGGGGGCCTCCACAGATACGCAGTATTTT,CASSPRTGASTDTQYF
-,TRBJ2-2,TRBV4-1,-,TGCGCCAGCAGCCAAGTGGGCACCGGGGAGCTGTTTTTT,CASSQVGTGELFF
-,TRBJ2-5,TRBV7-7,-,TGTGCCAGCAGCCGATCGACATCGCTTCAAGAGACCCAGTACTTC,CASSRSTSLQETQYF
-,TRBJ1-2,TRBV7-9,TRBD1,TGTGCCAGCAGCCAGGGGGTTGGTGGCTACACCTTC,CASSQGVGGYTF
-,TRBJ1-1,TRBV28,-,TGTGCCAGCAGTTTGTATGGAGGTGAAGCTTTCTTT,CASSLYGGEAFF
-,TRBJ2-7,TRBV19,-,TGTGCCAGTAGGGGAGACCCGGGAACAGTCTACGAGCAGTACTTC,CASRGDPGTVYEQYF
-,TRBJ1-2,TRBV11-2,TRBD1,TGTGCCAGCAGCTATGACAGGGGGCGGGCTAACTATGGCTACACCTTC,CASSYDRGRANYGYTF
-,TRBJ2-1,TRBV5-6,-,TGTGCCAGCAGCGTCCCCACTTTGGGCAGCAATGAGCAGTTCTTC,CASSVPTLGSNEQFF
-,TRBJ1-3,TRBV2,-,TGTGCCAGCAGTCCCCCTGAGAGACCGGGGGAATACACCATATATTTT,CASSPPERPGEYTIYF
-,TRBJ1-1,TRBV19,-,TGTGCCAGTAGTAATCCCCCACTAGTCCGTGAAGCTTTCTTT,CASSNPPLVREAFF
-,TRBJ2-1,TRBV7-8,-,TGTGCCAGCAGCTCTAGAGATCTTGAGCAGTTCTTC,CASSSRDLEQFF
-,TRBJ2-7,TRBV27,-,TGTGCCAGCATGGGACAAAATAGGGCGTACGAGCAGTACTTC,CASMGQNRAYEQYF
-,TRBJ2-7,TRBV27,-,TGTGCCAGCAGTTCGGTCAGTGATTACGAGCAGTACTTC,CASSSVSDYEQYF
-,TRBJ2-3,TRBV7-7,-,TGTGCCAGCAGCCCTCTCGGGGGCCGAGATACGCAGTATTTT,CASSPLGGRDTQYF
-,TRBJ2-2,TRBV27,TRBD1,TGTGCCAGCAGTTGGGGACAGGGTAGGACCGGGGAGCTGTTTTTT,CASSWGQGRTGELFF